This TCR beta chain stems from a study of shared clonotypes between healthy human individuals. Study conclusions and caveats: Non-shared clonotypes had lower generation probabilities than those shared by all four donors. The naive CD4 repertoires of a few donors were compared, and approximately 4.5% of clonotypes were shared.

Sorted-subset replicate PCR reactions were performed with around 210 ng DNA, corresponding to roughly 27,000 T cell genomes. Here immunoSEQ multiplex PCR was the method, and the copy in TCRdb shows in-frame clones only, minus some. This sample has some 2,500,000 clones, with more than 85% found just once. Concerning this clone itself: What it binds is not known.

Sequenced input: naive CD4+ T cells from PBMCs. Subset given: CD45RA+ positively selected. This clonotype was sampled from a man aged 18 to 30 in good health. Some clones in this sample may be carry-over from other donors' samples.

CDR3 nucleotide sequence: TGTGCCAGCACCTCTACCGAGGGGGGAGCTCCAGCCCAGCATTTT. It translates to CASTSTEGGAPAQHF. This chain joins TRBV28 and TRBJ1-5, with D maybe TRBD1 (6 bases). The CDR3 runs 15 residues. V gave up 7 bases and J gave up 11 bases, with 24 bases separating them. Germline loops: CDR1 MDHEN, CDR2 SYDVKM.